What follows are 28 T cell receptor delta chains derived from one specimen sequenced in a study of gamma-delta T cells after stem cell transplantation. TCRdb used CATT to re-call clones from the RT-PCR reads. The sample holds 1,000 to 1,500 delta-chain clones, over 1.5% seen once. Material: gamma-delta T cells. All receptors come from a human donor. It is not recorded whose cells these are; they may come from a transplant donor.

About this clone: The mismatch at residue 8 between this DNA's translation and the TCRdb protein of a much larger clone likely reflects a read error; the protein shown is translated from the DNA. The V call is TRDV2, the J call TRDJ1; 7 bases are shared with TRDD3. Germline V gene data show CDR1 as GEAIGNYY and CDR2 as EKD. The CDR3 has 14 residues. Trimming cost V 1 base and J 4 bases; bases outside gene matches: 5. The chain's CDR3 is CACDTLGSGDKLIF. The CDR3 nucleotides are TGTGCCTGTGACACACTGGGGAGCGGCGATAAACTCATCTTT.

This clone is classed as medium-sized. This likely stems from a read error, as it lies one base from a far larger clone. The CDR3: CACEQLGDRGPAADKLIF. The CDR3 DNA follows: TGTGCCTGTGAACAACTGGGGGATAGGGGGCCCGCCGCCGATAAACTCATCTTT. J is TRDJ1 and V is TRDV2; 11 positions match TRDD3. This CDR3 spans 18 amino acids. Germline-derived CDR1 and CDR2 are GEAIGNYY and EKD. After removal of 4 bases from V and 3 bases from J, the junction contained 15 bases not matched to a gene.

This clone was seen a few times. This DNA translates differently at residue 6 from the TCRdb protein, which is that of a much larger clone; a read error is likely, and the protein shown is the DNA's own translation. V is TRDV2 and J is TRDJ2; no clear D. Trimming took 3 bases from V and 8 from J, leaving 15 bases between them. Germline values: CDR1 GEAIGNYY, CDR2 EKD. CDR3 size: 14 residues. In nucleotides, the CDR3 is TGTGCCTGTGACGTTCCGGGAGGTGGGGCACAACTCTTCTTT. Translation gives CACDVPGGGAQLFF.

This clone was observed a few times. TCRdb's listed protein matches a much larger clone and diverges from this DNA's translation at residue 15, likely through a read error; the protein shown comes from the DNA. V is TRDV2 and J is TRDJ3; 7 nucleotides match TRDD3. Germline CDR1 GEAIGNYY, CDR2 EKD. The CDR3 runs to 20 residues. The CDR3 reads CACDTAGDSPSSWDARQMFF. DNA of the CDR3: TGTGCCTGTGACACCGCTGGGGATAGCCCCAGCTCCTGGGACGCCCGACAGATGTTTTTC.

This clone was counted a few times. TCRdb shows a much larger clone's protein in place of this DNA's translation, and the two differ at residue 14, likely through a read error; the protein shown is translated from the DNA. This chain uses TRDV2 with TRDJ1, with 13 bases identical to TRDD3. The CDR3 extends over 20 amino acids. CDR1 and CDR2 (germline): GEAIGNYY, EKD. V was clipped by 3 bases and J by 2 bases; unmatched bases: 17. CDR3 coding DNA: TGTGCCTGTGACCCACTACTGGGGGATACGGAGGTCTCAGGGACCGATAAACTCATCTTT. Translated: CACDPLLGDTEVSGTDKLIF.

This clone was detected a few times. This probably arose from a read error, given a far larger clone one base away. The same CDR3 also results from other DNA sequences found in this sample. The genes are TRDV2 and TRDJ1; possibly TRDD3 for D (6 bases). CDR3 length: 16 amino acids. Looked up from germline, CDR1 is GEAIGNYY and CDR2 is EKD. Here the CDR3 reads CACDTVWGPYTDKLIF. The CDR3 bases are TGTGCCTGCGACACCGTCTGGGGACCCTACACCGATAAACTCATCTTT.

Concerning this clone itself: A far larger clone is off by one base, so a read error is likely. The sample contains more than one DNA sequence encoding this CDR3. The chain recombines TRDV2 with TRDJ1; D remains ambiguous. Germline V CDR1 and CDR2: GEAIGNYY, EKD. The CDR3 is made up of 16 amino acids. CDR3: CACDTAEAKYTDKLIF. The CDR3 region has the DNA TGTGCTTGTGACACCGCAGAGGCGAAGTACACCGATAAACTCATCTTT.

Judged by abundance, this clone is medium-sized. A far larger clone is only one base removed, so a read error is likely. The chain has TRDV2 and TRDJ1, with TRDD3 matching over 10 bases. In germline, CDR1 is GEAIGNYY, CDR2 EKD. V lost 3 bases to trimming and J lost 13 bases; unmatched junction nucleotides: 13. This CDR3 has 14 amino acids. The CDR3 reads CACDLLGDGGRPIF. The CDR3 DNA is TGTGCCTGTGACTTACTGGGGGATGGGGGTCGACCCATCTTT.

Worth noting for this clone: A read error is the likely source, as a far larger clone sits one nucleotide away. Different DNA sequences within this sample yield the same CDR3. The gene calls are TRDV2 and TRDJ3; TRDD3 aligns across 7 bases. This CDR3 region has 22 residues. V lost 0 bases to trimming and J lost 1 base; unmatched junction nucleotides: 17. Germline lookup yields CDR1 GEAIGNYY and CDR2 EKD. CDR3 nucleotides: TGTGCCTGTGACACCACCGGCACCGGGGGATCCGGTCGGTCCTGGGACACCCGACAGATGTTTTTC. Translated: CACDTTGTGGSGRSWDTRQMFF.

There are a few counts of this clone. A far larger clone is one base from this, pointing to a likely read error. Distinct nucleotide sequences in the sample also encode this CDR3. V usage is TRDV2 and J usage is TRDJ1; 7 nucleotides agree with TRDD3. J lost 0 bases, V lost 0 bases, and 24 bases had no gene match. Germline loops: CDR1 GEAIGNYY, CDR2 EKD. The CDR3 sequence is 22 residues long. For the CDR3, the DNA is TGTGCCTGTGACACCGTTTCTACGAAGCTAGTGGGGGACGGAGGGTACACCGATAAACTCATCTTT. This translates into CACDTVSTKLVGDGGYTDKLIF.

This clone was seen more than once but under ten times. The amino acid sequence in TCRdb belongs to a much larger clone and departs from this DNA's translation at residue 10, likely a sequencing read error; the sequence shown is translated from the DNA. The chain uses TRDV2 and TRDJ1; 9 bases match TRDD3. V gave up 3 bases and J gave up 8 bases; unmatched junction bases: 9. Per germline, CDR1 GEAIGNYY and CDR2 EKD. This CDR3 is built from 14 residues. The CDR3 region has the DNA TGTGCCTGTGACCCCGTACTGGGGGACGCGAAACTCATCTTT. This codes for CACDPVLGDAKLIF.

This clone was seen a handful of times. The protein recorded in TCRdb matches a much larger clone and deviates from this DNA's translation at residue 15, suggesting a read error; the protein here is obtained by translating the DNA. The chain couples TRDV2 to TRDJ1; D is uncertain. Germline CDR1 and CDR2: GEAIGNYY and EKD. CDR3 length: 17 amino acids. CDR3 sequence reads: CACDTVAPRKHAGKPIF. The CDR3 DNA sequence: TGTGCCTGTGACACCGTTGCCCCCAGGAAACATGCCGGTAAACCCATCTTT.

This chain connects TRDV2 to TRDJ3; 10 bases fit TRDD3. J lost 0 bases, V lost 3 bases, and 7 bases had no gene match. This CDR3 has 19 amino acids. The germline gives CDR1 GEAIGNYY, CDR2 EKD. The CDR3 DNA reads as TGTGCCTGTGACGGACTGGGGGATCCTAGCTCCTGGGACACCCGACAGATGTTTTTC. Translating it yields CACDGLGDPSSWDTRQMFF.

This clone has only a few counts. The protein in TCRdb stems from a much larger clone and differs at residue 3 from this DNA's translation, likely a read error; here the protein is translated from the DNA. The chain carries TRDV1 and TRDJ1, with TRDD3 matching 9 bases. This CDR3 is 18 amino acids long. The J segment lost 4 bases and the V segment lost 11 bases, leaving 23 bases of the junction unmatched. Germline lookup yields CDR1 TSWWSYY and CDR2 QGS. DNA for the CDR3: TGTGCTTTCCCTACTATTCCTACGTGGACTGGGGGACTCGATAAACTCATCTTT. Protein sequence: CAFPTIPTWTGGLDKLIF.

This clone was counted between two and nine times. This DNA's translation differs at residue 6 from TCRdb's protein, which comes from a much larger clone; a read error is likely, and the protein shown is translated from the DNA. The rearrangement uses TRDV2 and TRDJ1, with D hard to call. Trimming cost V 0 bases and J 0 bases, with 16 bases left between them. Germline V gene sequence: CDR1 GEAIGNYY, CDR2 EKD. This CDR3 spans 17 amino acids. The CDR3 DNA sequence: TGTGCCTGTGACACCGCACCCCGTACCTCAGACACCGATAAACTCATCTTT. Translating gives CACDTAPRTSDTDKLIF.

This clone was counted only a few times. A far larger clone is just one base off, so this is likely a read error. This CDR3 is also generated by other DNA sequences in the sample. The chain couples TRDV2 to TRDJ1; D gene uncertain. This CDR3 has 15 residues. From germline, CDR1 is GEAIGNYY and CDR2 EKD. CDR3 protein: CACDTVTRYTDKLIF. DNA of the CDR3: TGTGCCTGTGACACCGTTACGAGGTACACCGACAAACTCATCTTT.

This clone was picked up a small number of times. A far larger clone differs by one base, so this is likely a read error. The chain uses TRDV2 and TRDJ1, with TRDD3 matching over 11 bases. Germline trimming cut 7 bases from V and 1 base from J; bases unmatched to any gene: 7. The CDR3 contains 15 residues. The germline V gene encodes CDR1 GEAIGNYY and CDR2 EKD. CDR3 protein: CACGSWGIPTDKLIF. The CDR3 bases are TGTGCCTGCGGTAGCTGGGGGATACCCACCGATAAACTCATCTTT.

As concerns this clone: The TCRdb protein comes from a much larger clone and disagrees with this DNA's translation at residue 3, likely due to a read error; the protein given here is derived from the DNA. The J gene is TRDJ3, the V gene TRDV2; 8 nucleotides match TRDD3. Germline-derived CDR1 and CDR2 are GEAIGNYY and EKD. This CDR3 is built from 20 residues. CDR3 amino acids: CARDTVGGGLSSWDTRQMFF. DNA of the CDR3: TGTGCCCGTGACACCGTAGGTGGGGGATTGAGCTCCTGGGACACCCGACAGATGTTTTTC.

Turning to this clone: Since a much larger clone is just one base distant, this may be a read error. The chain links TRDV1 to TRDJ1, with TRDD3 matching 10 bases. The J segment lost 4 bases and the V segment lost 4 bases, leaving 30 bases of the junction unmatched. Germline V gene lookup returns CDR1 TSWWSYY and CDR2 QGS. This CDR3 is built from 23 residues. The DNA of the CDR3 is TGTGCTCTTGGGGCAACCCGGGGCCAACCTAAGGCTGCCCTCGGGGGATACGTCGATAAACTCATCTTT. Translated: CALGATRGQPKAALGGYVDKLIF.

This clone was counted a few times. A far larger clone is off by one base, so a read error is likely. Different DNA sequences within this sample yield the same CDR3. The rearrangement joins TRDV2 to TRDJ1, with 9 bases lining up with TRDD3. Trimming took 3 bases from V and 8 from J; bases not matched to a gene: 9. Germline V gene sequence: CDR1 GEAIGNYY, CDR2 EKD. The CDR3 contains 14 residues. CDR3 loop: CACDPVLGDSKLIF. The CDR3 DNA follows: TGTGCCTGTGACCCCGTACTGGGGGACTCAAAACTCATCTTT.

The table lists this clone with a few counts. A far larger clone lies a single base away; this is likely a read error. Other DNA sequences in this sample translate to the same CDR3. V is TRDV2 and J is TRDJ1; 10 nucleotides line up with TRDD3. The V gene's germline CDR1 is GEAIGNYY and CDR2 EKD. The CDR3 consists of 17 residues. V shed 1 base, J shed 2 bases, and the junction held 9 bases outside the gene matches. The CDR3 nucleotides read TGTGCCTGTGACACGATGCTGGGGGATAGGTATACCGATAAACTCATCTTT. Translation: CACDTMLGDRYTDKLIF.

This clone was picked up a small number of times. A far bigger clonotype differs at one base, so this is likely a read error. V gene TRDV2 combines with J gene TRDJ3, with TRDD3 matching over 7 bases. From germline, CDR1 is GEAIGNYY and CDR2 EKD. The CDR3 has 20 amino acids. This chain's CDR3 is CACDTAGLGERSWDTRRMFF. The CDR3 nucleotides are TGTGCCTGTGACACCGCGGGCTTGGGGGAGCGCTCCTGGGACACCCGACGGATGTTTTTC.

A note on this clone: This DNA's translation differs at residue 10 from TCRdb's protein, which comes from a much larger clone; a read error is likely, and the protein shown is translated from the DNA. The rearrangement uses TRDV2 and TRDJ1, with D hard to call. CDR1 is GEAIGNYY, CDR2 EKD, per germline. V lost 0 bases, J lost 6 bases, and 13 bases lay in between. This CDR3 has 14 residues. The DNA of the CDR3 is TGTGCCTGTGACACCGTCGGGGCCCTCAATAAACTCATCTTT. Its protein is CACDTVGALNKLIF.

This clone occurred a few times. This likely came from a read error, as a far larger clone is one base away. Other DNA sequences within the sample encode an identical CDR3. The rearrangement joins TRDV2 to TRDJ3; 7 bases are shared with TRDD3. Germline CDR1 is GEAIGNYY and CDR2 is EKD. The junction had 10 bases not matched to a gene; V was cut back by 0 bases and J by 0 bases. The CDR3 contains 20 residues. CDR3 amino acids: CACDTAGDSPSSWDTRQMFF. The DNA of the CDR3 is TGTGCCTGTGACACCGCCGGGGATAGCCCCAGCTCCTGGGACACCCGACAGATGTTTTTC.

Comments on this clone: With a far larger clone one base away, a read error is the likely cause. Other DNA sequences in the sample encode the same CDR3. The chain uses TRDV2 and TRDJ1; TRDD3 agrees at 13 bases. The CDR3 spans 15 residues. CDR1 is GEAIGNYY, CDR2 EKD, per germline. CDR3 coding DNA: TGTGCCTGCGACACACTGGGGGATACGGGGGGTAAACTCATCTTT. Protein product: CACDTLGDTGGKLIF.

This clone was observed a handful of times. With a far larger clone one base away, a read error is the likely cause. The same CDR3 also results from other DNA sequences found in this sample. The chain combines TRDV2 with TRDJ1; TRDD3 matches at 11 bases. This CDR3 has 18 amino acids. Germline CDR1 GEAIGNYY, CDR2 EKD. As DNA, the CDR3 is TGTGCCTGTGAACAACTGGGGGATAGGGGGTCCGCCGCCGATAAGCTCATCTTT. As protein: CACEQLGDRGSAADKLIF.

This clone was counted between two and nine times. With a far larger clone one base away, a read error is the likely cause. At the DNA level, this CDR3 is encoded by other sequences in the same sample as well. The rearrangement links TRDV2 to TRDJ1, with 13 positions matching TRDD3. There are 15 residues in the CDR3. After removal of 1 base from V and 11 bases from J, the junction contained 9 bases not matched to a gene. CDR1 and CDR2 (germline): GEAIGNYY, EKD. CDR3 DNA sequence: TGTGCCTGTGACACACTGGGGGATACGGGGGGTAAGCTCATCTTT. Its translation is CACDTLGDTGGKLIF.

Comment on this clone: This is likely an artifact of a read error, given a far larger clone one base away. This same CDR3 is encoded by further DNA sequences in the sample. This chain links TRDV2 with TRDJ3; 8 bases are a match to TRDD3. There are 20 residues in the CDR3. Germline lookup yields CDR1 GEAIGNYY and CDR2 EKD. CDR3 sequence: CACDTVGGGLSSWDTRQMFF. Here the CDR3 DNA reads TGTGCCTGTGACACCGTAGGTGGGGGATTGAGCTCCTGGGACACCCGGCAGATGTTTTTC.